A single TCR beta chain is shown here with its context. As originally analysed: Amplifying reference gene primers gave estimates of nucleated cell counts. The repertoire was sequenced with immunoSEQ multiplex PCR; TCRdb's copy has only in-frame clones and lacks some. For V, J and clone size, that table is used; D and trimming come from the DNA. The data show 60,000 to 65,000 clones, 76% seen once. Germline CDR1 reads KGHSH; CDR2 reads LQKENI. The V segment lost 0 bases and the J segment 4 bases; nucleotides outside the gene matches: 3. The CDR3 loop spans 15 amino acids. These data originate in a study of blood T cell repertoires in COVID-19. As for the study in general: The samples span acute and convalescent COVID-19 from the United States, Italy and Spain. In each case, the material was cDNA or gDNA derived from T cells, B-cell-depleted T cells, or PBMCs.

The sequencing input was peripheral blood. The genes are TRBV18 and TRBJ1-2, with 9 nucleotides matching TRBD1. The clonotype comes from a woman older than 75 with acute or convalescent COVID-19. The CDR3 sequence: CASSPPTGGFYGYTF. DNA of the CDR3: TGTGCCAGCTCACCACCAACAGGGGGCTTCTATGGCTACACCTTC. The full variable domain, its missing parts supplied by reference TRBV18 and TRBJ1-2, is NAGVMQNPRHLVRRRGQEARLRCSPMKGHSHVYWYRQLPEEGLKFMVYLQKENIIDESGMPKERFSAEFPKEGPSILRIQQVVRGDSAAYFCASSPPTGGFYGYTFGSGTRLTVV.